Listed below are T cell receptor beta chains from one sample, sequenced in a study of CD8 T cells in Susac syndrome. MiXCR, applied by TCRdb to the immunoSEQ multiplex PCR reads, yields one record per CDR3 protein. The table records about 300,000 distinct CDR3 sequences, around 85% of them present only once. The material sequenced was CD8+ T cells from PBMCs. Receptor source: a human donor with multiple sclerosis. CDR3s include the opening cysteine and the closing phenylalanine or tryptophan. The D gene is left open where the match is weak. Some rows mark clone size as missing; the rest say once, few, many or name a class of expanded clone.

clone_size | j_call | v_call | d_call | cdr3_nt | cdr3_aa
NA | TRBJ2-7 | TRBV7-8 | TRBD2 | TGTGCCAGCAGCTTAGAGAGGACTAGCGGAGCTTACGAGCAGTACTTC | CASSLERTSGAYEQYF
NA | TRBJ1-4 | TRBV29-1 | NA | TGCAGCGGCAAGCAAGGGACGGGAAAACTGTTTTTT | CSGKQGTGKLFF
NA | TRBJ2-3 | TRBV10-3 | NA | TGTGCCATCAGTGCGGCAGATACGCAGTATTTT | CAISAADTQYF
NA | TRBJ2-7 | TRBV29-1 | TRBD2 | TGCAGCGTTGAAGCGGGGCTAGCGGGAGCCTCCTACGAGCAGTACTTC | CSVEAGLAGASYEQYF
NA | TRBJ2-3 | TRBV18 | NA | TGTGCCAGCTCACCAACTCCCGGGACACCTCCCCCGGGAGATACGCAGTATTTT | CASSPTPGTPPPGDTQYF
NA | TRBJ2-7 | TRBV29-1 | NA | TGCAGCGTGAAGCTCCTCTCCTACGAGCAGTACTTC | CSVKLLSYEQYF
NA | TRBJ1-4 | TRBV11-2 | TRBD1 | TGTGCCAGCAGCCTAGGTAGCAGGGGGCGAGGGCTTCGACGGCCTGCAACTAATGAAAAACTGTTTTTT | CASSLGSRGRGLRRPATNEKLFF
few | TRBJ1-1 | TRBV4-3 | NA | TGCGCCAGCAGCCAAGAAGCAGAGGCTGAAGCTTTCTTT | CASSQEAEAEAFF
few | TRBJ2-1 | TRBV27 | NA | TGTGCCAGCGCGCAAGGGCCTTTATACAATGAGCAGTTCTTC | CASAQGPLYNEQFF
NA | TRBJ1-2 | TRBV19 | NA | TGTGCCAGTAGTACTCGGACGGCGTCTTACTATGGCTACACCTTC | CASSTRTASYYGYTF
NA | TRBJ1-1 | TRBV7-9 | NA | TGTGCCAGCACCTATGGGGGGGACACTGAAGCTTTCTTT | CASTYGGDTEAFF
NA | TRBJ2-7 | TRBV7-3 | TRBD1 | TGTGCCAGCAGCCCCCAGGGGACAGGTCACGAGCAGTACTTC | CASSPQGTGHEQYF
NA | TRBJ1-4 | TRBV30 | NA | TGTGCCTGTCCTACTCCGGGGTCTAGTGAAAAACTGTTTTTT | CACPTPGSSEKLFF
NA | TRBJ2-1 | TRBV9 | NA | TGTGCCAGCAGCGATGACGTTTACAATGAGCAGTTCTTC | CASSDDVYNEQFF
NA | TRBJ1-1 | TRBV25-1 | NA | TGTGCCAGCAGTGGGGCTGAAGCTTTCTTT | CASSGAEAFF
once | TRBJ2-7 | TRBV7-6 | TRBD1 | TGTGCCAGCAGCCCACCGGACAGGGCCCACGAGCAGTACTTC | CASSPPDRAHEQYF
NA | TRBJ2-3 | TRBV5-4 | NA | TGTGCCAGCAGGATACTAGCCGCTAGCACAGATACGCAGTATTTT | CASRILAASTDTQYF
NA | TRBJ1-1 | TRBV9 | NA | TGTGCCAGCAGCGACGGACAGTGGAACACTGAAGCTTTCTTT | CASSDGQWNTEAFF
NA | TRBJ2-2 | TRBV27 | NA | TGTGCCAGTATTGGGGTCTCCGGGGAGCTGTTTTTT | CASIGVSGELFF
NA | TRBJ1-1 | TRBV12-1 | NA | TGTGCCAGCAGCTTTCTAGGCTTTTGTACAGGGGGCTCAGGCACTGAAGCTTTCTTT | CASSFLGFCTGGSGTEAFF
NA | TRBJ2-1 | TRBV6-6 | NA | TGTGCCAGCAGTTACTCCGGGAACAATGAGCAGTTCTTC | CASSYSGNNEQFF
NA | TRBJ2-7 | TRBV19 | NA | TGTGCCAGTAGTATATGGGGGTACGAGCAGTACTTC | CASSIWGYEQYF
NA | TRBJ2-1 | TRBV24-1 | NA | TGTGCCACCAGTGATTCGCTAGGTGAGCAGTTCTTC | CATSDSLGEQFF
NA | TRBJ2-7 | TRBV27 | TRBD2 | TGTGCCAGCAGTCCGATTAGCGGGAGAGGATACGAGCAGTACTTC | CASSPISGRGYEQYF
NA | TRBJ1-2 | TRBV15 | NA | TGTGCCACCAGCAGAGATTTGGGGGGTTCGGCTTGGGGCTACACCTTC | CATSRDLGGSAWGYTF
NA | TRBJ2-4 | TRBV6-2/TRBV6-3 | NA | TGTGCCAGTTGGGGACTAGCCAAAAACATTCAGTACTTC | CASWGLAKNIQYF
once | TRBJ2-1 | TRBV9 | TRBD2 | TGTGCCAGCAGCGTAGCGGGGGGCCGGACTAGCGGGCACAATGAGCAGTTCTTC | CASSVAGGRTSGHNEQFF
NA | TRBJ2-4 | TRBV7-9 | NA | TGTGCCAGCAGGTTCCCCTCTACGGGTTACGACATTCAGTACTTC | CASRFPSTGYDIQYF
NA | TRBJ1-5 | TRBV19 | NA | TGTGCCAGTACCTCACCCAATCAGCCCCAGCATTTT | CASTSPNQPQHF
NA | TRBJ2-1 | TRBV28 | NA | TGTGCCAGCAGTTTAATTCCGTGGGATGAGCAGTTCTTC | CASSLIPWDEQFF
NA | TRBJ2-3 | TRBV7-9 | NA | TGTGCCAGCAGCTCAACAGGGATCAGCACAGATACGCAGTATTTT | CASSSTGISTDTQYF
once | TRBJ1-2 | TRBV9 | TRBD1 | TGTGCCAGCAGCGGTTGGACAGGGTATGGCTACACCTTC | CASSGWTGYGYTF
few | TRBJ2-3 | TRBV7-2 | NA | TGTGCCAGCAGCTTAGTACCCCCAGATACGCAGTATTTT | CASSLVPPDTQYF
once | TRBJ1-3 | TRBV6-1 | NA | TGTGCCAGCCCTCCCGCGGGGCTCCACTCTGGAAACACCATATATTTT | CASPPAGLHSGNTIYF
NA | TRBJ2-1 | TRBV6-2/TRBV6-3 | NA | TGTGCCAGCAGTTACCAGGGTTCCAATGAGCAGTTCTTC | CASSYQGSNEQFF
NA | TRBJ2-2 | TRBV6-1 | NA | TGTGCCAGCAGTGCCCTGCTGCCCGGGGAGCTGTTTTTT | CASSALLPGELFF
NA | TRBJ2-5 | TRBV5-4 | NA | TGTGCCAGCAGCCGCCGCGAAGGGGGCCAAGAGACCCAGTACTTC | CASSRREGGQETQYF
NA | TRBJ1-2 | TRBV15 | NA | TGTGCCACCAGCGCGGGAGACAGTGGGGGCGATGGCTACACCTTC | CATSAGDSGGDGYTF
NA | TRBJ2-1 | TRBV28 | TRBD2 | TGTGCCAGCAGTTTCGGACTAGCGGGGGGCGACAATGAGCAGTTCTTC | CASSFGLAGGDNEQFF
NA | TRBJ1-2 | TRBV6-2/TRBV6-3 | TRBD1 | TGTGCCAGCAGTCCTGTCCTCGGGGGGACAGGGGGCGCAGACTATGGCTACACCTTC | CASSPVLGGTGGADYGYTF
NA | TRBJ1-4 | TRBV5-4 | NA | TGTGCCAGCAGCTTGCTCCCATCAACTAATGAAAAACTGTTTTTT | CASSLLPSTNEKLFF
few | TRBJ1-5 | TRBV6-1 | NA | TGTGCCAGCGGCCTGGGCCCCATCAATCAGCCCCAGCATTTT | CASGLGPINQPQHF
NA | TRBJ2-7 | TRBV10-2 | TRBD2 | TGCGCCAGCAAAATGACTAGCATTCCCTACGAGCAGTACTTC | CASKMTSIPYEQYF
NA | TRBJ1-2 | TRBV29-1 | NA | TGCAGCGTTGAAGACGGGGTTGGCTACACCTTC | CSVEDGVGYTF
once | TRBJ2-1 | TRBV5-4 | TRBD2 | TGTGCCAGCAGTGTAAGTCTAGCGGGTGACAATGAGCAGTTCTTC | CASSVSLAGDNEQFF
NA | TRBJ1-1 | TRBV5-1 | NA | TGCGCCAGCAGCGTAGCAGGGGCAGGCACTGAAGCTTTCTTT | CASSVAGAGTEAFF
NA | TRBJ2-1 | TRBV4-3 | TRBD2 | TGCGCCAGCAGCCAAGATCCTCTAGCGGGAGTGCGTAATGAGCAGTTCTTC | CASSQDPLAGVRNEQFF
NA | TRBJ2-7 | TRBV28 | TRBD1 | TGTGCCAGCATCTGGACAGGCATGAGCTCCTACGAGCAGTACTTC | CASIWTGMSSYEQYF
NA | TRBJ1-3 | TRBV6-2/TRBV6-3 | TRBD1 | TGTGCCAGCAGTGGCCACAGGGGAGGATCTGGAAACACCATATATTTT | CASSGHRGGSGNTIYF
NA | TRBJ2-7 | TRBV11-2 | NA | TGTGCCAGCAGCCCCCGGGACGGCTCCAACGAGCAGTACTTC | CASSPRDGSNEQYF
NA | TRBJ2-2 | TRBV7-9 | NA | TGTGCCAGCAGCGCAGCCCCGTGGACCGGGGAGCTGTTTTTT | CASSAAPWTGELFF
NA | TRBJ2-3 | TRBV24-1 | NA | TGTGCCACCAGTGATTTAAGTTTGACGCAGTATTTT | CATSDLSLTQYF